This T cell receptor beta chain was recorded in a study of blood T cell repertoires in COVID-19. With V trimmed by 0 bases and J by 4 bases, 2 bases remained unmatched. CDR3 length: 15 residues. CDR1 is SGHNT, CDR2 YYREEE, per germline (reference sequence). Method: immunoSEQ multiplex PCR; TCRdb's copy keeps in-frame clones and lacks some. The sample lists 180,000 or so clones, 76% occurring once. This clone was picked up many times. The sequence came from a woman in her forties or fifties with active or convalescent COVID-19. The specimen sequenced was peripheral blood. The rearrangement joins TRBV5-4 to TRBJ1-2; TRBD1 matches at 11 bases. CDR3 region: CASSLGDRGTYGYTF. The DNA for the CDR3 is TGTGCCAGCAGCTTGGGGGACAGGGGGACCTATGGCTACACCTTC.